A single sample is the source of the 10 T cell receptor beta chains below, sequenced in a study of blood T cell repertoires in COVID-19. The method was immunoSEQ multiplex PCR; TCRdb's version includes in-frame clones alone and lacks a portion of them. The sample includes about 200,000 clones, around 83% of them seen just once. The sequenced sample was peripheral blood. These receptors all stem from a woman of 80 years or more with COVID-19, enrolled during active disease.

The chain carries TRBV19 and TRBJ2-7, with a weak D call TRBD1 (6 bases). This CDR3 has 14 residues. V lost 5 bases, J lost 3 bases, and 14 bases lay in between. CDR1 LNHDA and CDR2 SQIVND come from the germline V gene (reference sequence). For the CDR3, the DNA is TGTGCCAGTAGTGGCTCCAGGGGTTTCTACGAGCAGTACTTC. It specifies CASSGSRGFYEQYF.

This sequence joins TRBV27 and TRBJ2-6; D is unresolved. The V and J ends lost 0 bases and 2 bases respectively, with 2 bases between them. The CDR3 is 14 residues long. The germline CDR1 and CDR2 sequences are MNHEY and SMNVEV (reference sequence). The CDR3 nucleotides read TGTGCCAGCAGTTTATCTACTGGGGCCAACGTCCTGACTTTC. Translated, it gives CASSLSTGANVLTF.

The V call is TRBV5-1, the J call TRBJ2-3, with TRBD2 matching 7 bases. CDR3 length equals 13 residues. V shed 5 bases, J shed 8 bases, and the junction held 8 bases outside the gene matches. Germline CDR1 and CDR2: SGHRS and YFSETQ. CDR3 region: CASRDAGAGTQYF. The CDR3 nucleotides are TGCGCCAGCAGAGATGCGGGAGCGGGTACGCAGTATTTT.

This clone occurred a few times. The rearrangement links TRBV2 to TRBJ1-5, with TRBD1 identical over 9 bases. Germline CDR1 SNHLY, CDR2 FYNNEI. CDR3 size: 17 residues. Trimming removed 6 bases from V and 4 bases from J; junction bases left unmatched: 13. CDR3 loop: CASRPGTGSLGNQPQHF. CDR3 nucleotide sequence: TGTGCCAGCAGGCCCGGGACAGGGTCACTGGGTAATCAGCCCCAGCATTTT.

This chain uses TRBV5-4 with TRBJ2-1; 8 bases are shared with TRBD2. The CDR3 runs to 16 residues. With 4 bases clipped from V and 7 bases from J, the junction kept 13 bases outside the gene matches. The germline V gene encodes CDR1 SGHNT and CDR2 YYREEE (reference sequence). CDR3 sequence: CASSRGGAGVGNEQFF. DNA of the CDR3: TGTGCCAGCAGCAGGGGGGGAGCGGGAGTAGGAAATGAGCAGTTCTTC.

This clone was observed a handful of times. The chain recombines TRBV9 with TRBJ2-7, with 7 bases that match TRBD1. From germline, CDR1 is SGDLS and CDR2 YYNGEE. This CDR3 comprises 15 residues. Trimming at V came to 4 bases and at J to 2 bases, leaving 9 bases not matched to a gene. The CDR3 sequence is CASSSQGDGPYEQYF. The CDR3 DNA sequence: TGTGCCAGCAGCTCGCAGGGGGACGGACCCTACGAGCAGTACTTC.

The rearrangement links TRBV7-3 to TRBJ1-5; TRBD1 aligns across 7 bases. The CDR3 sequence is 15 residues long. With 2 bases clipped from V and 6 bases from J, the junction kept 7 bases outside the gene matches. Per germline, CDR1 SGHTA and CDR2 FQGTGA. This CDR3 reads CASSLQGTVIQPQHF. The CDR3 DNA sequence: TGTGCCAGCAGCTTACAAGGGACAGTAATTCAGCCCCAGCATTTT.

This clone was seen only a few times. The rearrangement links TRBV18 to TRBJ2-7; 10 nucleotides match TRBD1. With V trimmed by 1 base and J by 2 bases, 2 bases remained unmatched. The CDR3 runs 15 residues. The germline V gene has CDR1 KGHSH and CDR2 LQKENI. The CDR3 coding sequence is TGTGCCAGCTCACCACAGACAGGGGGCCCCTACGAGCAGTACTTC. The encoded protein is CASSPQTGGPYEQYF.

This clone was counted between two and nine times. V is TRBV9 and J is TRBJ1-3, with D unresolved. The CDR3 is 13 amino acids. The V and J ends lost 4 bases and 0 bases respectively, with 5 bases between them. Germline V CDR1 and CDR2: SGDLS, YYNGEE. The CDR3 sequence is CASSYGSGNTIYF. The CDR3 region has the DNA TGTGCCAGCAGCTACGGCTCTGGAAACACCATATATTTT.

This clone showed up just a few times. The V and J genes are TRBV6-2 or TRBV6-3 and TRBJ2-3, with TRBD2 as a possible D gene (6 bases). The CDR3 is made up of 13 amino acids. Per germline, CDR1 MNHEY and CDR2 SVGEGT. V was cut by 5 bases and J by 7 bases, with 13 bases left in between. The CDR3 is CASSRDSSHTQYF. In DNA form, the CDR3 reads TGTGCCAGCAGTAGGGACTCCAGTCATACGCAGTATTTT.